The next 17 T cell receptor beta chains were all read from a single sample in a study of blood T cell repertoires in COVID-19. Profiling relied on immunoSEQ multiplex PCR, and the TCRdb table lists in-frame clones only, not all of them. The table has 95,000 to 150,000 clones, approximately 83% seen once. The sample was peripheral blood. All receptors derive from a woman older than 75 with acute or convalescent COVID-19.

The chain is built from TRBV4-2 and TRBJ1-4; TRBD1 is a possible D gene (5 bases). V was shortened by 4 bases and J by 4 bases, with 13 bases between the two germline ends. The CDR3 is 15 residues long. Germline loops: CDR1 LGHNA, CDR2 YNFKEQ. CDR3 DNA: TGTGCCAGCAGCCCCGGAGGGGTAGGTAATGAAAAACTGTTTTTT. Encoded protein: CASSPGGVGNEKLFF.

V gene TRBV5-5 combines with J gene TRBJ1-5, with D perhaps TRBD1 (5 bases). CDR1 SGHKS and CDR2 YYEKEE come from the germline V gene (reference sequence). The CDR3 length is 15 residues. V gave up 3 bases and J gave up 0 bases, with 10 bases separating them. The CDR3 DNA sequence: TGTGCCAGCAGCTCCACAGGAAATAGCAATCAGCCCCAGCATTTT. This translates into CASSSTGNSNQPQHF.

The chain combines TRBV4-1 with TRBJ1-4, with 9 bases aligning to TRBD1. The CDR3 contains 18 residues. The germline V gene has CDR1 MGHRA and CDR2 YSYEKL. Germline trimming cut 2 bases from V and 3 bases from J; bases unmatched to any gene: 10. The DNA of the CDR3 is TGCGCCAGCAGCCAATCCGTCCCGGGACAGGGTCCTAATGAAAAACTGTTTTTT. It translates to CASSQSVPGQGPNEKLFF.

The chain links TRBV29-1 to TRBJ2-3; a weak D match, TRBD1 (5 bases). Trimming left V 3 bases short and J 0 bases short, with 10 bases between. From germline, CDR1 is SQVTM and CDR2 ANQGSEA. CDR3 size: 14 residues. The CDR3 DNA sequence: TGCAGCGTTGATGGGGCTAGGAGCACAGATACGCAGTATTTT. This encodes CSVDGARSTDTQYF.

The chain combines TRBV5-1 with TRBJ1-1, with 7 bases identical to TRBD1. This CDR3 spans 13 amino acids. The germline V gene encodes CDR1 SGHRS and CDR2 YFSETQ. V was pared by 4 bases and J by 10 bases, with 10 bases of the junction left unmatched. CDR3 nucleotide sequence: TGCGCCAGCAGCCCAAGGACAGGCCCCTCAGCTTTCTTT. Translation: CASSPRTGPSAFF.

Concerning this clone itself: The sample holds other DNA sequences that translate to the same CDR3. The chain joins TRBV10-3 to TRBJ1-1; 8 bases agree with TRBD1. J was trimmed by 4 bases and V by 5 bases; bases with no gene match: 3. Germline-derived CDR1 and CDR2 are ENHRY and SYGVKD. The CDR3 has 13 residues. In nucleotides, the CDR3 is TGTGCCATCAGTCAAGACAGGGGCACTGAAGCTTTCTTT. Translation: CAISQDRGTEAFF.

This clone appeared a few times. The rearrangement links TRBV5-1 to TRBJ2-2; no clear D. This CDR3 region has 15 residues. Germline V gene lookup returns CDR1 SGHRS and CDR2 YFSETQ. Trimming shortened V by 1 base and J by 5 bases, and 12 bases separated the two germline ends. CDR3 DNA: TGCGCCAGCAGCTTGCGATTAGCCGAGACCGGGGAGCTGTTTTTT. Translating it yields CASSLRLAETGELFF.

The J gene is TRBJ1-5, the V gene TRBV18, with D possibly being TRBD1 (6 bases). The CDR3 runs 18 residues. Germline V gene data show CDR1 as KGHSH and CDR2 as LQKENI. V was cut by 2 bases and J by 4 bases, with 21 bases left in between. CDR3: CASSPAEQGPFNNQPQHF. CDR3 DNA: TGTGCCAGCTCACCAGCGGAACAGGGACCCTTTAATAATCAGCCCCAGCATTTT. The full variable domain, with the rest looked up from reference TRBV18 and TRBJ1-5, is NAGVMQNPRHLVRRRGQEARLRCSPMKGHSHVYWYRQLPEEGLKFMVYLQKENIIDESGMPKERFSAEFPKEGPSILRIQQVVRGDSAAYFCASSPAEQGPFNNQPQHFGDGTRLSIL.

CDR3 protein: CASSLSRDVREKLFF. The CDR3 DNA sequence: TGTGCCAGCAGCTTAAGCAGGGATGTTAGGGAAAAACTGTTTTTT. The chain couples TRBV5-6 to TRBJ1-4; TRBD1 is a possible D gene (5 bases). The CDR3 is 15 residues long. Trimming shortened V by 2 bases and J by 8 bases, and 16 bases separated the two germline ends. The germline gives CDR1 SGHDT, CDR2 YYEEEE.

The rearrangement joins TRBV4-3 to TRBJ1-4; TRBD1 aligns across 10 bases. Trimming at V came to 2 bases and at J to 8 bases, leaving 5 bases not matched to a gene. The V gene's germline CDR1 is LGHNA and CDR2 YSLEER. The CDR3 spans 15 residues. CDR3 sequence: CASSQTGTGEEKLFF. Written as DNA, the CDR3 is TGCGCCAGCAGCCAAACCGGGACAGGGGAGGAAAAACTGTTTTTT.

V is TRBV27 and J is TRBJ1-2; D gene ambiguous. Germline CDR1 MNHEY, CDR2 SMNVEV (reference sequence). The CDR3 is made up of 13 amino acids. The V gene lost 6 bases and the J gene lost 3 bases, with 11 bases spanning the gap. The CDR3 DNA reads TGTGCCAGCAGCTCTCGGGTATACTATGGCTACACCTTC. It specifies CASSSRVYYGYTF.

V is TRBV5-4 and J is TRBJ1-1, with D possibly being TRBD1 (5 bases). Per the germline V gene, CDR1 is SGHNT and CDR2 is YYREEE (reference sequence). The V end was cut by 2 bases, the J end by 6 bases, with 17 bases between. CDR3 length: 15 residues. Here the CDR3 reads CASSFTQGFMAEAFF. CDR3 DNA sequence: TGTGCCAGCAGCTTTACTCAGGGCTTTATGGCTGAAGCTTTCTTT.

The V call is TRBV6-4, the J call TRBJ1-2, with 9 bases that match TRBD1. Germline trimming cut 6 bases from V and 4 bases from J; bases unmatched to any gene: 9. Germline CDR1 reads MRHNA; CDR2 reads SNTAGT. This CDR3 contains 15 residues. The CDR3 here is CASSSRGTGTYGYTF. The CDR3 nucleotides read TGTGCCAGCAGCTCCCGGGGGACAGGGACCTATGGCTACACCTTC.

This chain connects TRBV6-6 to TRBJ2-1; D uncertain. The CDR3 runs 12 residues. With 5 bases removed from V and 9 bases from J, the gap between germline ends came to 11 bases. Germline CDR1 and CDR2: MNHNY and SVGAGI (reference sequence). The CDR3 sequence is CASSPLRAEQFF. CDR3 sequence (DNA): TGTGCCAGCAGTCCCCTCCGCGCTGAGCAGTTCTTC.

The genes are TRBV6-2 or TRBV6-3 and TRBJ2-5; TRBD1 matches at 9 bases. The CDR3 sequence is 15 residues long. Looked up from germline, CDR1 is MNHEY and CDR2 is SVGEGT. The trim removed 6 bases at V and 5 bases at J, leaving 10 bases unmatched. The CDR3 sequence is CASRYPGQGWETQYF. In DNA, the CDR3 is TGTGCCAGCAGGTACCCGGGACAGGGTTGGGAGACCCAGTACTTC.

This rearrangement joins TRBV24-1 to TRBJ1-5; D remains unclear. V was pared by 8 bases and J by 7 bases, with 20 bases between. Germline V gene lookup returns CDR1 KGHDR and CDR2 SFDVKD. The CDR3 totals 15 residues. The CDR3 region is CATIPLPLCGQPQHF. The CDR3 coding sequence is TGTGCCACCATCCCCCTCCCCCTTTGCGGCCAGCCCCAGCATTTT.

This chain uses TRBV5-1 with TRBJ1-1; D gene ambiguous. The V gene's germline CDR1 is SGHRS and CDR2 YFSETQ. The CDR3 is 13 residues long. Trimming removed 0 bases from V and 5 bases from J, with 8 bases in between. In nucleotides, the CDR3 is TGCGCCAGCAGCTTGGTCGGGGTTACTGAAGCTTTCTTT. Its translation: CASSLVGVTEAFF.